These T cell receptor beta chains were read from a single sample in a study of blood T cell repertoires in COVID-19. Sequencing used immunoSEQ multiplex PCR; TCRdb keeps in-frame clones, though not all of them. This sample yields approximately 270,000 clones, of which more than 80% are seen a single time; approximately 4% belongs to the top ten. The sequenced sample was PBMCs or T cells enriched from blood (not recorded which). The source is a woman in her thirties with acute COVID-19. Each CDR3 is given with its conserved first and last residue. A D gene is named only where the DNA matches it firmly.

CASSPRAGGSSYNEQFF	17	TRBD2	TRBV9
CASSREGDYQPQHF	14	.	TRBV5-6
CASSYLGTPNNQPQHF	16	.	TRBV6-2/TRBV6-3
CASSQAHRENSPLHF	15	.	TRBV14
CASSLTGGLQPQHF	14	.	TRBV7-2
CASSGQGTGNYEQYF	15	TRBD1	TRBV5-1
CASSQDLGGLSGANVLTF	18	.	TRBV3-1/TRBV3-2
CATAEREVDTGELFF	15	TRBD2	TRBV10-3
CASISGQGFVGYEKLFF	17	TRBD1	TRBV28
CSVAEQGRTGELFF	14	.	TRBV29-1
CASSPKTAGTSGSLWYNEQFF	21	TRBD2	TRBV4-2
CASSQGRGGGVEKLFF	16	.	TRBV3-1/TRBV3-2
CASSQATSGSYNEQFF	16	TRBD2	TRBV4-1
CASSPVSGSPLHF	13	.	TRBV7-3
CASSPRVGSPLHF	13	.	TRBV28
CASSLAASGPEQFF	14	TRBD2	TRBV5-1
CSVAAGTASTDTQYF	15	TRBD1	TRBV29-1
CASSLERGIYGYTF	14	.	TRBV7-2
CASSSGLAENTGELFF	16	TRBD2	TRBV13
CASSQAGGLSTDTQYF	16	.	TRBV3-1/TRBV3-2
CASSQGIGVMGTEAFF	16	.	TRBV4-2
CASSFGRLAGTDTQYF	16	TRBD2	TRBV28
CASSFGLAGVNEQFF	15	TRBD2	TRBV7-3
CASSLGQSNNEQFF	14	.	TRBV5-1
CASSREGRYGYTF	13	.	TRBV27
CASSARTGGRADTQYF	16	TRBD1	TRBV3-1/TRBV3-2
CASSGSSYNEQFF	13	.	TRBV10-1
CASSLLSGELFF	12	.	TRBV7-6
CASRDRGYEQYF	12	TRBD1	TRBV19
CASSQDPVYEKLFF	14	.	TRBV14
CATSSQRGAGGGNEQFF	17	TRBD2	TRBV15
CASTTPRSPLHF	12	.	TRBV7-9
CAWSVSGGSGYTF	13	.	TRBV30
CASSEWGTSISEQFF	15	TRBD2	TRBV25-1
CSASPGGNEQYF	12	TRBD1	TRBV20-1
CASGNTGDRGVTEAFF	16	TRBD1	TRBV27
CASSRPRSPLYEQYF	15	.	TRBV14
CASRGIRGRDTEAFF	15	.	TRBV11-2
CASSGRAGGTYNEQFF	16	TRBD2	TRBV2
CASSQDFRPAGTGELFF	17	.	TRBV14
CATSRDKEGHSPLHF	15	.	TRBV15
CASSLARGQGKTEAFF	16	TRBD1	TRBV5-8
CASSDSRSSYNEQFF	15	.	TRBV6-4
CASSLNSGAYNEQFF	15	TRBD2	TRBV5-1
CASSLDLSTGQATYEQYF	18	TRBD1	TRBV5-1
CATGGGVSGEEYF	13	.	TRBV10-3
CASSKPLLAGAIKTQYF	17	.	TRBV21-1
CASSQDRPTGRQFF	14	TRBD1	TRBV4-2
CATDPGQNLDEQFF	14	TRBD1	TRBV10-3
CASSARQGNGDYGYTF	16	TRBD1	TRBV9
CASSLGQLNTEAFF	14	TRBD1	TRBV28
CASRSGQAINSPLHF	15	TRBD1	TRBV28
CASSPLDSNQPQHF	14	.	TRBV6-5
CASSLDRAGGYTF	13	.	TRBV5-6
CATMVEQGTEAFF	13	.	TRBV24-1